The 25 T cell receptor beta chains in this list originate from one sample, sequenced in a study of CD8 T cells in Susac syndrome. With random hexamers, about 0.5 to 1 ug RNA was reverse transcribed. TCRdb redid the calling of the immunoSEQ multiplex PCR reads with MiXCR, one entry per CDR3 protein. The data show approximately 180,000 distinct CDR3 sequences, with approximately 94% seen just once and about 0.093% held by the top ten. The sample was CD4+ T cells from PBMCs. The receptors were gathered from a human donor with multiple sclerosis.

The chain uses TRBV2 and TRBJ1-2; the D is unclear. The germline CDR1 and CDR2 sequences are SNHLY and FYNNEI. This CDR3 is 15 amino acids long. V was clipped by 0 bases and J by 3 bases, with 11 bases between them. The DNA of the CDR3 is TGTGCCAGCAGTGAAGCGCGCGGCAGCTACTATGGCTACACCTTC. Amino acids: CASSEARGSYYGYTF.

The CDR3 is CSGEGRQNTEAFF. CDR3 coding DNA: TGCAGCGGTGAGGGACGGCAGAACACTGAAGCTTTCTTT. The genes are TRBV29-1 and TRBJ1-1; D may be TRBD1 (5 bases). V was cut by 7 bases and J by 1 base, with 13 bases left in between. The CDR3 loop spans 13 amino acids. CDR1 is SQVTM and CDR2 is ANQGSEA in the germline V gene.

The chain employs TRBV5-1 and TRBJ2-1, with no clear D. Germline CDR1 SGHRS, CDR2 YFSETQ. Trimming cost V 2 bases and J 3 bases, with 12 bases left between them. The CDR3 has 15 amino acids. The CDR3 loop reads CASSFLPGDYNEQFF. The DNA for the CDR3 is TGCGCCAGCAGCTTTTTGCCCGGAGACTACAATGAGCAGTTCTTC.

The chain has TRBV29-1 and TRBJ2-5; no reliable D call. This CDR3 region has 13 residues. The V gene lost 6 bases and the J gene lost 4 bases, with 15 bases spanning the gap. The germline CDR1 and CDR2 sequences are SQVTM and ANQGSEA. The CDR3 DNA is TGCAGCGTGTGCCATACGGTGCGAGAGACCCAGTACTTC. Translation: CSVCHTVRETQYF.

CDR3 protein: CSASSPTSGNYNEQFF. The CDR3 DNA reads TGCAGTGCTTCCAGTCCAACTAGCGGTAACTACAATGAGCAGTTCTTC. V and J are TRBV20-1 and TRBJ2-1; 8 bases agree with TRBD2. V shed 5 bases and J 3 bases; nucleotides not matched to a gene: 12. The CDR3 sequence is 16 residues long. Germline V gives CDR1 DFQATT, CDR2 SNEGSKA (reference sequence).

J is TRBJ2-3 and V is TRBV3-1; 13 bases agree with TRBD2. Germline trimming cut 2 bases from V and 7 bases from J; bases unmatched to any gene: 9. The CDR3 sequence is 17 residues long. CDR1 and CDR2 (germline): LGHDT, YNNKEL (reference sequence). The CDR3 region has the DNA TGTGCCAGCAGCCAACCGGGACTAGCGGGGAGCATTCATACGCAGTATTTT. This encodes CASSQPGLAGSIHTQYF.

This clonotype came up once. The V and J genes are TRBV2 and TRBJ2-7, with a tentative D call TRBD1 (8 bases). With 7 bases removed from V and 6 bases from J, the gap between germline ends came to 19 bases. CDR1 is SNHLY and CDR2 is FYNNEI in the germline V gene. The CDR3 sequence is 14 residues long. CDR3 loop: CASMSRGRGGEQYF. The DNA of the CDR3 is TGTGCCAGCATGAGCAGGGGGCGCGGGGGCGAGCAGTACTTC.

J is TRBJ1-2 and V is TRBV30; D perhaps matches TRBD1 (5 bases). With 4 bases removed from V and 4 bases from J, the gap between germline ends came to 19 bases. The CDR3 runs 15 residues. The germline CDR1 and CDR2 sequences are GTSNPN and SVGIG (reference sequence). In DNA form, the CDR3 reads TGTGCCTGGATCCCAGCCGGGACCGGGCTCTATGGCTACACCTTC. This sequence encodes CAWIPAGTGLYGYTF.

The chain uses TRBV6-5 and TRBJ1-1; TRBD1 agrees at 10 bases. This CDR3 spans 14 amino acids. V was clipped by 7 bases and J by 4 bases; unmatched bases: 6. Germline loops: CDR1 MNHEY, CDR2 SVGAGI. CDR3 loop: CASTLGTGATEAFF. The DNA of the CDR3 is TGTGCCAGCACCTTGGGGACAGGGGCCACTGAAGCTTTCTTT.

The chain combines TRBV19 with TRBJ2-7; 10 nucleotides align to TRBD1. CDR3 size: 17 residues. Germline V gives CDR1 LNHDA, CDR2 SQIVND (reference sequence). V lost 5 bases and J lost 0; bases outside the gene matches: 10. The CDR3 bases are TGTGCCAGTAGTCCAAGTCCGGGACAGGGGAGCTCCTACGAGCAGTACTTC. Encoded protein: CASSPSPGQGSSYEQYF.

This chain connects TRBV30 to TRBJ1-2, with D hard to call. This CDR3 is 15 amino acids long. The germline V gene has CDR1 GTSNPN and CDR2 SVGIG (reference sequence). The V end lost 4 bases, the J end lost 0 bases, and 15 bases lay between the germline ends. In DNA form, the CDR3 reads TGTGCCTGGAAACTGGCCGTATCTGCTAACTATGGCTACACCTTC. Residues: CAWKLAVSANYGYTF.

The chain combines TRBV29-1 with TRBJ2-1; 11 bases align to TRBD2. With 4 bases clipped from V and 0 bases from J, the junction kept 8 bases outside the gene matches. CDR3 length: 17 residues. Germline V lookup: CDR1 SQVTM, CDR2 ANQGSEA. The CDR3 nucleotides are TGCAGCGTTGTCAGCACTAGCGGGGGCAGCTCCTACAATGAGCAGTTCTTC. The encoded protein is CSVVSTSGGSSYNEQFF.

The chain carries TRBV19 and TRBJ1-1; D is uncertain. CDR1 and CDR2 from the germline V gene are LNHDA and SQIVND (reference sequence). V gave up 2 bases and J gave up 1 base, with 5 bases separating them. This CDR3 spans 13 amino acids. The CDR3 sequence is CASSISPNTEAFF. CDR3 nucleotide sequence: TGTGCCAGTAGTATATCGCCGAACACTGAAGCTTTCTTT. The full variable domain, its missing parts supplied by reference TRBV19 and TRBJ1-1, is DGGITQSPKYLFRKEGQNVTLSCEQNLNHDAMYWYRQDPGQGLRLIYYSQIVNDFQKGDIAEGYSVSREKKESFPLTVTSAQKNPTAFYLCASSISPNTEAFFGQGTRLTVV.

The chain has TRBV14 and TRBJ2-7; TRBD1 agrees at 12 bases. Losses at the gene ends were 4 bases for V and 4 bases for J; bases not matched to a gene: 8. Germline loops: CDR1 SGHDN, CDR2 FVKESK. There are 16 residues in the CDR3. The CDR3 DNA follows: TGTGCCAGCAGCCTCCCCCCGGGACAGGGGGCTTACGAGCAGTACTTC. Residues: CASSLPPGQGAYEQYF.

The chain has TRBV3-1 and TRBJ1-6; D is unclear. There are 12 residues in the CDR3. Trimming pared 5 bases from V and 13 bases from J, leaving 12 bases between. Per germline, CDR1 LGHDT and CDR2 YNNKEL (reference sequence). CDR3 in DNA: TGTGCCAGCAGCGCAAGCCGGGGTCCCCTCCACTTT. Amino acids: CASSASRGPLHF.

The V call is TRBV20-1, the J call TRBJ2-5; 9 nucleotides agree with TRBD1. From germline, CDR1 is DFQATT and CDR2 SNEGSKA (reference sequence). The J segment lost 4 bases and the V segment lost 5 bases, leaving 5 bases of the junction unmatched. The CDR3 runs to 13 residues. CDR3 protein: CSAGQGSRETQYF. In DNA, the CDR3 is TGCAGTGCTGGACAGGGGTCTCGAGAGACCCAGTACTTC.

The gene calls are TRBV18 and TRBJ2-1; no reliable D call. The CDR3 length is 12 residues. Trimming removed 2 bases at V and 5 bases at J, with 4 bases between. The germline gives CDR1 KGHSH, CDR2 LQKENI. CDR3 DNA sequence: TGTGCCAGCTCACCAGGGAACAATGAGCAGTTCTTC. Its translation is CASSPGNNEQFF.

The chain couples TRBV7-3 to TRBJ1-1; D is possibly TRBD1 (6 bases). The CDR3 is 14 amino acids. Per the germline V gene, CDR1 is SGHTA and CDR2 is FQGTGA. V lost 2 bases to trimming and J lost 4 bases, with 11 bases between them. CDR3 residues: CASSLPGEFTEAFF. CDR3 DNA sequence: TGTGCCAGCAGCTTACCAGGGGAATTCACTGAAGCTTTCTTT.

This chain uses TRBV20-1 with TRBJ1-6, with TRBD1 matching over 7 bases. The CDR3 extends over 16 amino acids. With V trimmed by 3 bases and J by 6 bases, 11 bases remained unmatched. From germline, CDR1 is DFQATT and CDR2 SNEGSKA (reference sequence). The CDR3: CSASPPGTETNSPLHF. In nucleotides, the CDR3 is TGCAGTGCTAGCCCCCCCGGGACAGAGACTAATTCACCCCTCCACTTT.

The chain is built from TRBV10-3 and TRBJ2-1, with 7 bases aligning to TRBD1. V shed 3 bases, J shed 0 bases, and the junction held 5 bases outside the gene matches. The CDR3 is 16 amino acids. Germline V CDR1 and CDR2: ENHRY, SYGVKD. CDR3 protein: CAISDGGQSSYNEQFF. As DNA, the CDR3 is TGTGCCATCAGTGATGGGGGACAGAGCTCCTACAATGAGCAGTTCTTC.

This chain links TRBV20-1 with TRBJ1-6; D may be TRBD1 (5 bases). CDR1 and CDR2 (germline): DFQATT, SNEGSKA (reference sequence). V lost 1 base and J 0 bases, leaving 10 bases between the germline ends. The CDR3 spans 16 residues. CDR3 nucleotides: TGCAGTGCTAGAGGTCCAGGGAGCTCCTATAATTCACCCCTCCACTTT. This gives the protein CSARGPGSSYNSPLHF.

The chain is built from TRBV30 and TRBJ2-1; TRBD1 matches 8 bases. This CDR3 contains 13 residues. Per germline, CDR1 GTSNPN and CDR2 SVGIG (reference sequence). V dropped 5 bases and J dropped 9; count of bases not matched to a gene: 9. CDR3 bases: TGTGCCTGGGAGAAACAGGGGGGTAGTGAGCAGTTCTTC. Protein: CAWEKQGGSEQFF.

The CDR3 sequence is CSVGQGAPYEQYF. CDR3 bases: TGCAGCGTCGGACAGGGGGCCCCCTACGAGCAGTACTTC. This chain uses TRBV29-1 with TRBJ2-7, with 11 nucleotides matching TRBD1. The trim removed 6 bases at V and 2 bases at J, leaving 3 bases unmatched. Germline CDR1 is SQVTM and CDR2 is ANQGSEA. This CDR3 has 13 amino acids.

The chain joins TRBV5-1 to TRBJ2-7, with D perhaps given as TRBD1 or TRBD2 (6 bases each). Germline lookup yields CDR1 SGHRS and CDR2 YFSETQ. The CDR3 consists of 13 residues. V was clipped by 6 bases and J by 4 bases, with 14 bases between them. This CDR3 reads CASTRGRGYEQYF. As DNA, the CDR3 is TGCGCCAGCACGCGGGGAAGGGGGTACGAGCAGTACTTC.

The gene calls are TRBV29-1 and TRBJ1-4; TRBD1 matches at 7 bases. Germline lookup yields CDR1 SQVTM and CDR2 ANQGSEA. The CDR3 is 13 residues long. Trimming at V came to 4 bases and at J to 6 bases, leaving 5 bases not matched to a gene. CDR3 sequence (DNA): TGCAGCGTTGCGGGCCAGGGGGATGAAAAACTGTTTTTT. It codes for CSVAGQGDEKLFF.